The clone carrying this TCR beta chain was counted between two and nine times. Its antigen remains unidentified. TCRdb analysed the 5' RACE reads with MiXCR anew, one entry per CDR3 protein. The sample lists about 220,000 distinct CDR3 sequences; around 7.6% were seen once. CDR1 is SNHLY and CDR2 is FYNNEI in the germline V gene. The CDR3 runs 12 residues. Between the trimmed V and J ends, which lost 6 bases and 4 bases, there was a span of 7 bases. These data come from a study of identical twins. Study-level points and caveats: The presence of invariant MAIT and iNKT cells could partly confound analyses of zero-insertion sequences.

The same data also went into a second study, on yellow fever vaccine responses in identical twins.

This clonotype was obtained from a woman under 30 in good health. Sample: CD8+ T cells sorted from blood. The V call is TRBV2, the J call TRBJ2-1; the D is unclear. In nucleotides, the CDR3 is TGTGCCAGCAGGGACCCATACAATGAGCAGTTCTTC. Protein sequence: CASRDPYNEQFF.